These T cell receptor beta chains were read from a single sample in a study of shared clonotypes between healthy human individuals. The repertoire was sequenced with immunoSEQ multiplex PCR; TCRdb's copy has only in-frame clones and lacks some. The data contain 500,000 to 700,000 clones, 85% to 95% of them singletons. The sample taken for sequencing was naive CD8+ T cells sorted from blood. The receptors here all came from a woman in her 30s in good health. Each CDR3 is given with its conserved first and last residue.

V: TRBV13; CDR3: CASSSQGYTEAFF
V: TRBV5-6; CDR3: CASSLGLAGEVFGELFF
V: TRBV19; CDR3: CASNSNQPQHF
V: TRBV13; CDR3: CASSLSRFPHYEQYF
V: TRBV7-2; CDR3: CASSLGRTSGDQETQYF
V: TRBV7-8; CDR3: CASSLAAGSNYGYTF
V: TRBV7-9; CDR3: CASSQDRVAYEQYF
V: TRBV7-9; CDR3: CASSLTSSEQYF
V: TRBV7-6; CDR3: CASSPEVPTGELFF
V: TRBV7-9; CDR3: CASSLEGTGVGSYEQYF
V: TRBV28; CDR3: CASSFGGPQPQHF
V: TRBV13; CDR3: CASSLITEAFF
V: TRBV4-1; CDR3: CASSQDQRGTGELFF
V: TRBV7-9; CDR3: CASSPDSINYEQYF
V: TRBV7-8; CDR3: CASSLFGGRNYEQYF
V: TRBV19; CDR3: CASRPGSTGELFF
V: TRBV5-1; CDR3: CASSLASWASGRTYEQYF
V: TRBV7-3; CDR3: CASMLPGLAGAETQYF
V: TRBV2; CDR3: CASSEGQGAGEKLFF
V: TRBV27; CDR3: CASTRTGLANEKLFF
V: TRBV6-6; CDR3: CASTDGQAFTDTQYF
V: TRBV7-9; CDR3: CASRWKAGNTIYF
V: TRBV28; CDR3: CASSLFGGHEQYF
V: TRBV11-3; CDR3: CASSLGGSGYTF
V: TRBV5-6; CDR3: CASSFGSYEQYF
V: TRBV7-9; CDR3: CASSPGLAGVYEQYF
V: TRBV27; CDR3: CASSFTSFYSGTEAFF
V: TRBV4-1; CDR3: CASSQTHYRESHYGYTF
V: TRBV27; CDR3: CASSSTGGNTEAFF
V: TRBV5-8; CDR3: CASSFPGPYTEAFF
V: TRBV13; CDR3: CASSLEGWESGNEQFF